This T cell receptor (beta chain) emerged from a study of T cells after yellow fever vaccination. Study-level points and caveats: The appearance of a small share of clonotypes in both CD4 and CD8 compartments was observed.

Looked up from germline, CDR1 is SQVTM and CDR2 is ANQGSEA. The V end lost 4 bases, the J end lost 4 bases, and 17 bases lay between the germline ends. This CDR3 region has 15 residues. A remark on this clonotype: Its specificity is not known.

The 5'RACE template-switching step produced TCR cDNA and added a universal primer site and UMIs. TCRdb recomputed calls from the 5' RACE reads with MiXCR, one row per CDR3 protein. The repertoire includes 300,000 to 400,000 distinct CDR3 sequences, approximately 8% of them detected once, and approximately 15% sits in the top ten. The sample consisted of PBMCs, taken approximately 47 days after the first yellow fever vaccination. The TCR comes from a man between 18 and 35 years old who received the YFV17D yellow fever vaccine. The gene calls are TRBV29-1 and TRBJ2-1, with D uncertain. The CDR3 DNA reads TGCAGCGTTGTAGGAAGGGTAAGCTCTTACAATGAGCAGTTCTTC. It specifies CSVVGRVSSYNEQFF.